The 4 T cell receptor beta chains reported below all come from one sample, sequenced in a study of radiotherapy plus CTLA-4 blockade in lung cancer. Only in-frame clones appear in the TCRdb table, and some are missing; sequencing was by immunoSEQ multiplex PCR. The table lists about 77,000 clones, 70% to 85% of them singletons. Sequenced here: peripheral blood, sampled from a patient treated with radiotherapy plus ipilimumab. The receptors stem from a human donor with non-small cell lung cancer whose response to radiotherapy plus ipilimumab could not be evaluated.

On this clone: The same CDR3 arises from other DNA sequences in this sample as well. V gene TRBV5-1 combines with J gene TRBJ2-1, with D tentatively TRBD2 (6 bases). This CDR3 is built from 14 residues. The V end lost 2 bases, the J end lost 11 bases, and 17 bases lay between the germline ends. Germline V gene sequence: CDR1 SGHRS, CDR2 YFSETQ. CDR3 coding DNA: TGCGCCAGCAGCTTAATTACGGGGGTAGAGCAGCAGTTCTTC. Its protein product is CASSLITGVEQQFF. The full variable domain, with the rest looked up from reference TRBV5-1 and TRBJ2-1, is KAGVTQTPRYLIKTRGQQVTLSCSPISGHRSVSWYQQTPGQGLQFLFEYFSETQRNKGNFPGRFSGRQFSNSRSEMNVSTLELGDSALYLCASSLITGVEQQFFGPGTRLTVL.

This clone was recorded once. The J gene is TRBJ2-7, the V gene TRBV23-1; possibly TRBD2 for D (5 bases). TRBV23-1 is an ORF for which the function is uncertain. Trimming removed 2 bases at V and 3 bases at J, with 17 bases between. The length of the CDR3 is 16 residues. This CDR3 reads CASSQERAGIIYEQYF. Written as DNA, the CDR3 is TGCGCCAGCAGTCAAGAAAGGGCCGGGATTATCTACGAGCAGTACTTC.

The rearrangement uses TRBV30 and TRBJ1-4; weak D call: TRBD1 (6 bases). V was clipped by 6 bases and J by 3 bases, with 17 bases between them. The CDR3 sequence is 15 residues long. The germline CDR1 and CDR2 sequences are GTSNPN and SVGIG (reference sequence). Here the CDR3 reads CACSPPQGSNEKLFF. The CDR3 DNA is TGTGCCTGCTCCCCCCCACAGGGATCTAATGAAAAACTGTTTTTT.

The chain couples TRBV5-5 to TRBJ2-4; 8 bases are a match to TRBD1. This CDR3 has 17 amino acids. The V and J ends lost 3 bases and 7 bases, in that order; junction bases with no gene match: 15. The germline CDR1 and CDR2 sequences are SGHKS and YYEKEE (reference sequence). The CDR3 DNA sequence: TGTGCCAGCAGCTACCCAGGGGGCGCAAGTACCCCGAACATTCAGTACTTC. Its translation: CASSYPGGASTPNIQYF.